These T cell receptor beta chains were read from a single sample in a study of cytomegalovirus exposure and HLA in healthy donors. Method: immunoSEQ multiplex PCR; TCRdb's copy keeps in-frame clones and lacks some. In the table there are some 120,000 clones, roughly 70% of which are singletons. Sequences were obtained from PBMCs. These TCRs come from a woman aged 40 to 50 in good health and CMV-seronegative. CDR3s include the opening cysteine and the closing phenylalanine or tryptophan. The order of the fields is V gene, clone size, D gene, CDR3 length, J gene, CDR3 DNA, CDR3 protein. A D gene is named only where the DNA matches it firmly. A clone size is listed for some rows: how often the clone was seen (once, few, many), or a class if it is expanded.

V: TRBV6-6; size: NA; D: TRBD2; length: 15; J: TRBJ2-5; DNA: TGTGCCAGCAGTGACTCCGGGGGGGGAGAAGAGACCCAGTACTTC; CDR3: CASSDSGGGEETQYF
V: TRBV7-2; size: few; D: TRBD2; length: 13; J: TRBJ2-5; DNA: TGTGCCAGCAGCTTGGCGGGGGGGGAGACCCAGTACTTC; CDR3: CASSLAGGETQYF
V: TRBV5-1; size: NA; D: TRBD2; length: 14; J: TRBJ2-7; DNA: TGCGCCAGCAGCTTGGGGGGGGGTACCTACGAGCAGTACTTC; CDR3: CASSLGGGTYEQYF
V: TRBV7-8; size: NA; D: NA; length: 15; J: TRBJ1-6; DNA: TGTGCCAGCAGCTTAGTAAATTTCGGTAATTCACCCCTCCACTTT; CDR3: CASSLVNFGNSPLHF
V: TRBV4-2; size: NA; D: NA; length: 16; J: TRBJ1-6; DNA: TGTGCCAGCAGCCAAGACGCGGGCTCCTATAATTCACCCCTCCACTTT; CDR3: CASSQDAGSYNSPLHF
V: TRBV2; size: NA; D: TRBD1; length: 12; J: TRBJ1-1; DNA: TGTGCCAGCAGTGCGACAGGGGTTGAAGCTTTCTTT; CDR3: CASSATGVEAFF
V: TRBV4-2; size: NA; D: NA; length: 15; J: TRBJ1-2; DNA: TGTGCCAGCAGCCAAGATCGGCAGGGTTCCTATGGCTACACCTTC; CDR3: CASSQDRQGSYGYTF
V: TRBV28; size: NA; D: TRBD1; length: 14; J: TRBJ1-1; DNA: TGTGCCAGCGGACCGACAGGGCTGAACACTGAAGCTTTCTTT; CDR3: CASGPTGLNTEAFF
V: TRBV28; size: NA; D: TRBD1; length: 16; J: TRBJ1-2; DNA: TGTGCCAGCAGTTTGGGTGGGACAGGGGGCGTTCGAGGCTACACCTTC; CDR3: CASSLGGTGGVRGYTF
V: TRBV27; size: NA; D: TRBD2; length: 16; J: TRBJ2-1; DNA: TGTGCCAGCAGTTGGGGCCTGCGGGAGACAAGGAATGAGCAGTTCTTC; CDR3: CASSWGLRETRNEQFF
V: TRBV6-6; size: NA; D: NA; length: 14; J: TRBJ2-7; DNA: TGTGCCAGCAGTGACAGGAACCACTTACGTGGGCAGTACTTC; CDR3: CASSDRNHLRGQYF
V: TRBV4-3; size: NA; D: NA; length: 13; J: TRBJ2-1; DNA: TGCGCCAGCAGCCAAGTGGGAGGTTCTGAGCAGTTCTTC; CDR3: CASSQVGGSEQFF
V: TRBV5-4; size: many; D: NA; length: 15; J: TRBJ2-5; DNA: TGTGCCAGCAGCCGGGGGCTAGCGGATCAAGAGACCCAGTACTTC; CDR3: CASSRGLADQETQYF
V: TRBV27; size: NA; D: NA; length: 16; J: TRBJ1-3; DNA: TGTGCCAGCAGCCTCGGGTACGGTAGCTCTGGAAACACCATATATTTT; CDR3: CASSLGYGSSGNTIYF
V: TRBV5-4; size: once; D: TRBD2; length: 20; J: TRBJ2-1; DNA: TGTGCCAGCAGCTTGGGGGGCGGGACTAGCGGGAGGGCCGGTCTGTGGAAGCAGTTCTTC; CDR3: CASSLGGGTSGRAGLWKQFF
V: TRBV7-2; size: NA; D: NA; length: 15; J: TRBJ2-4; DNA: TGTGCCAGCAGCTTAGTTGGACTAGCCAAAAACATTCAGTACTTC; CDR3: CASSLVGLAKNIQYF
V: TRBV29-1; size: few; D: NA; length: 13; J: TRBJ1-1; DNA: TGCAGCGTTATTGAGGGGGTAGGCACTGAAGCTTTCTTT; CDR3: CSVIEGVGTEAFF
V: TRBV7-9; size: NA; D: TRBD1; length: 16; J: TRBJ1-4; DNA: TGTGCCAGCAGCTTAAGTGTGGGACAGAGTAATGAAAAACTGTTTTTT; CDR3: CASSLSVGQSNEKLFF
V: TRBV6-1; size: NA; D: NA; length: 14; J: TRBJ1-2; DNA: TGTGCCAGCAGTGAAAGGACCAGGGGATCCGGCTACACCTTC; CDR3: CASSERTRGSGYTF
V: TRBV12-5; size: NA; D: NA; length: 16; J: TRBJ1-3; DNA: TGTGCTAGTGGTTTGGGGGTTGGAGGCTCTGGAAACACCATATATTTT; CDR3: CASGLGVGGSGNTIYF
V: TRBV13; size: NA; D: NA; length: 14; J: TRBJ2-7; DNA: TGTGCCAGCAGCTCCCGCCGGACAGTCCACGAGCAGTACTTC; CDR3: CASSSRRTVHEQYF
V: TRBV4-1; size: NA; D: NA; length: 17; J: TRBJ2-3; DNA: TGCGCCAGCAGCCAAGAATGGGCCAGGCAGATAACAGATACGCAGTATTTT; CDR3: CASSQEWARQITDTQYF
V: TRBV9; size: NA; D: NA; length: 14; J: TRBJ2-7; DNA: TGTGCCAGCAGCGTAGACGCAGGTCCCTACGAGCAGTACTTC; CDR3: CASSVDAGPYEQYF
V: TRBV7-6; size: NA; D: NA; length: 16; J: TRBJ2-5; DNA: TGTGCCAGCAGCCTTAGGCCACTAGGACTACAAGAGACCCAGTACTTC; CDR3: CASSLRPLGLQETQYF
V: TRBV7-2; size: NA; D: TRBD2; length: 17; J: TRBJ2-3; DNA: TGTGCCAGCAGCCCCGGGGTCCGGACTAGCGACACAGATACGCAGTATTTT; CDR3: CASSPGVRTSDTDTQYF
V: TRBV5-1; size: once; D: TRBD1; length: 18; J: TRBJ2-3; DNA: TGCGCCAGCAGCTTGGTCGGACAGGGGTTAAGGGGCCCAGATACGCAGTATTTT; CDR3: CASSLVGQGLRGPDTQYF